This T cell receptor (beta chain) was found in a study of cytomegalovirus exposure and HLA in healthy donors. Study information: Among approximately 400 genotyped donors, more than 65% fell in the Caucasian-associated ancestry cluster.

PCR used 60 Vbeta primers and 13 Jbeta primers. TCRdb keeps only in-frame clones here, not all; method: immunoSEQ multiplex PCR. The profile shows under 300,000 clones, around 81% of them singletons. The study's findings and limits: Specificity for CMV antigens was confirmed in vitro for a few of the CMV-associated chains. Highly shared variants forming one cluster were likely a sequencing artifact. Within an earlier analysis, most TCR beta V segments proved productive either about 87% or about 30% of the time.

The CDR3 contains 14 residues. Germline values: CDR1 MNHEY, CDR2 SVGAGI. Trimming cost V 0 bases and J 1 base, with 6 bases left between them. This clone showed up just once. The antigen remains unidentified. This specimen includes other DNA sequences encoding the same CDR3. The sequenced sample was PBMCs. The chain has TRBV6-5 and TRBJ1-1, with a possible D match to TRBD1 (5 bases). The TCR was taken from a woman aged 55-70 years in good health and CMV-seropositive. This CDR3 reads CASSYSGRNTEAFF. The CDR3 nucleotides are TGTGCCAGCAGTTACTCGGGGCGGAACACTGAAGCTTTCTTT.